These T cell receptor beta chains were read from a single sample in a study of blood T cell repertoires in COVID-19. Clones were sequenced by immunoSEQ multiplex PCR, and TCRdb holds only the in-frame ones, with some missing. The sample includes about 23,000 clones, roughly 88% seen only once; the top ten take roughly a quarter. Sequencing used peripheral blood. These receptor sequences come from a human donor with active COVID-19. The donor label of this sample is uncertain. Each CDR3 is given with its conserved first and last residue. The D gene is left open where the match is weak. For some rows the clone size is stated as once, few or many, or as a class when expanded; others skip it.

j_gene: TRBJ2-3; d_gene: NA; abundance: NA; v_gene: TRBV27; CDR3nt: TGTGCCAGCAGTTTCGGGGGATCGGTGGCGCAGTATTTT; CDR3aa: CASSFGGSVAQYF
j_gene: TRBJ1-4; d_gene: NA; abundance: medium-sized; v_gene: TRBV25-1; CDR3nt: TGTGCCAGCAGTGAAATCCCCTTGGGAGGTTTTAATGAAAAACTGTTTTTT; CDR3aa: CASSEIPLGGFNEKLFF
j_gene: TRBJ1-6; d_gene: NA; abundance: NA; v_gene: TRBV6-5; CDR3nt: TGTGCCAGCAGCCCAGGGATCTATAATTCACCCCTCCACTTT; CDR3aa: CASSPGIYNSPLHF
j_gene: TRBJ2-5; d_gene: NA; abundance: NA; v_gene: TRBV7-9; CDR3nt: TGTGCCAGCAGCTTCTCAGAGACCCAGTACTTC; CDR3aa: CASSFSETQYF
j_gene: TRBJ2-1; d_gene: NA; abundance: NA; v_gene: TRBV15; CDR3nt: TGTGCCACCAGCAGAGAAAACAGGGATGAGCAGTTCTTC; CDR3aa: CATSRENRDEQFF
j_gene: TRBJ2-7; d_gene: NA; abundance: NA; v_gene: TRBV5-4; CDR3nt: TGTGCCAGCAGTTCCCCCCGGGATGCAGACTACGAGCAGTACTTC; CDR3aa: CASSSPRDADYEQYF
j_gene: TRBJ2-3; d_gene: NA; abundance: once; v_gene: TRBV19; CDR3nt: TGTGCCAGTCACCCGGAGGGGCGGGATACGCAGTATTTT; CDR3aa: CASHPEGRDTQYF
j_gene: TRBJ1-2; d_gene: TRBD1; abundance: NA; v_gene: TRBV19; CDR3nt: TGTGCCAGTACCCCGGACAGGGCGACATATGGCTACACCTTC; CDR3aa: CASTPDRATYGYTF
j_gene: TRBJ1-4; d_gene: TRBD1; abundance: once; v_gene: TRBV4-1; CDR3nt: TGCGCCAGCAGCGGGAGGACAGGGGTTAATGAAAAACTGTTTTTT; CDR3aa: CASSGRTGVNEKLFF
j_gene: TRBJ1-3; d_gene: NA; abundance: NA; v_gene: TRBV7-2; CDR3nt: TGTGCCAGCAGCTTAGGGCCTTCTGGAAACACCATATATTTT; CDR3aa: CASSLGPSGNTIYF
j_gene: TRBJ1-1; d_gene: NA; abundance: medium-sized; v_gene: TRBV6-5; CDR3nt: TGTGCCAGCAGTTACATGACAGGAAACACTGAAGCTTTCTTT; CDR3aa: CASSYMTGNTEAFF
j_gene: TRBJ1-2; d_gene: NA; abundance: once; v_gene: TRBV28; CDR3nt: TGTGCCAGCCCCCAGGTCACGGGGGAGGAAGGCTACACCTTC; CDR3aa: CASPQVTGEEGYTF
j_gene: TRBJ1-4; d_gene: NA; abundance: NA; v_gene: TRBV2; CDR3nt: TGTGCCAGCACCCGAGGGCAGGTTAATGAAAAACTGTTTTTT; CDR3aa: CASTRGQVNEKLFF
j_gene: TRBJ1-2; d_gene: TRBD1; abundance: NA; v_gene: TRBV7-9; CDR3nt: TGTGCCAGCAGCTTAGCGTTGACAGGGGGGGATGGCTACACCTTC; CDR3aa: CASSLALTGGDGYTF
j_gene: TRBJ2-3; d_gene: NA; abundance: NA; v_gene: TRBV30; CDR3nt: TGTGCCTGGAGTAGGGGAACTAGCACAGATACGCAGTATTTT; CDR3aa: CAWSRGTSTDTQYF
j_gene: TRBJ2-7; d_gene: NA; abundance: NA; v_gene: TRBV18; CDR3nt: TGTGCCAGCTCACCGGGCCTGGGCTCCTACGAGCAGTACTTC; CDR3aa: CASSPGLGSYEQYF
j_gene: TRBJ1-5; d_gene: TRBD1; abundance: NA; v_gene: TRBV6-5; CDR3nt: TGTGCCAGCCGGGACAGGGTAAGCAATCAGCCCCAGCATTTT; CDR3aa: CASRDRVSNQPQHF
j_gene: TRBJ2-1; d_gene: TRBD2; abundance: NA; v_gene: TRBV24-1; CDR3nt: TGTGCCACCGGGTCTGGCGGGAGATCGGGGAATGAGCAGTTCTTC; CDR3aa: CATGSGGRSGNEQFF
j_gene: TRBJ2-3; d_gene: TRBD2; abundance: NA; v_gene: TRBV6-5; CDR3nt: TGTGCCAGCAGCGGACTAGGCCCAGATACGCAGTATTTT; CDR3aa: CASSGLGPDTQYF
j_gene: TRBJ2-3; d_gene: NA; abundance: NA; v_gene: TRBV11-3; CDR3nt: TGTGCCAGCAGTCCTCTAGCTAGCACAGATACGCAGTATTTT; CDR3aa: CASSPLASTDTQYF
j_gene: TRBJ2-1; d_gene: TRBD2; abundance: NA; v_gene: TRBV30; CDR3nt: TGTGCCTGGATTTGGCGGGGGGGCTTCGGTGAGCAGTTCTTC; CDR3aa: CAWIWRGGFGEQFF
j_gene: TRBJ2-5; d_gene: TRBD1; abundance: NA; v_gene: TRBV27; CDR3nt: TGTGCCAGCAGTAAGGGACAGACACGTCAAGAGACCCAGTACTTC; CDR3aa: CASSKGQTRQETQYF
j_gene: TRBJ1-5; d_gene: TRBD1; abundance: NA; v_gene: TRBV18; CDR3nt: TGTGCCAGCTCGGACGGACAGGGGTCGGGGCAGCCCCAGCATTTT; CDR3aa: CASSDGQGSGQPQHF
j_gene: TRBJ2-7; d_gene: TRBD2; abundance: NA; v_gene: TRBV2; CDR3nt: TGTGCCAGCACGAACCGCCCCCGGTCGGGACTAGCGGACTTC; CDR3aa: CASTNRPRSGLADF
j_gene: TRBJ2-3; d_gene: TRBD2; abundance: NA; v_gene: TRBV10-3; CDR3nt: TGTGCCATCACGTCCCGGGGGGGTGGGACAGATACGCAGTATTTT; CDR3aa: CAITSRGGGTDTQYF
j_gene: TRBJ1-2; d_gene: TRBD1; abundance: NA; v_gene: TRBV10-3; CDR3nt: TGTGCCATCAGTGACGAGACAGGGGGTATCAACACCTTC; CDR3aa: CAISDETGGINTF
j_gene: TRBJ2-3; d_gene: TRBD2; abundance: NA; v_gene: TRBV19; CDR3nt: TGTGCCAGTAGTATCTTCTCTAGCGGGGGTCGCGGGGGCGCAGATACGCAGTATTTT; CDR3aa: CASSIFSSGGRGGADTQYF
j_gene: TRBJ1-1; d_gene: NA; abundance: once; v_gene: TRBV5-7; CDR3nt: TGTGCCAGCAGCTTGGTAAACACTGAAGCTTTCTTT; CDR3aa: CASSLVNTEAFF
j_gene: TRBJ2-2; d_gene: NA; abundance: medium-sized; v_gene: TRBV7-3; CDR3nt: TGTGCCAGCAGCCTTACAACTAGTCTGACTAGTTCCGGGGAGCTGTTTTTT; CDR3aa: CASSLTTSLTSSGELFF
j_gene: TRBJ2-1; d_gene: NA; abundance: NA; v_gene: TRBV19; CDR3nt: TGTGCCAGTAGAGTGCGAGGGAGCTCCTACAATGAGCAGTTCTTC; CDR3aa: CASRVRGSSYNEQFF
j_gene: TRBJ2-3; d_gene: NA; abundance: NA; v_gene: TRBV24-1; CDR3nt: TGTGCCACCAGTGATCCAGTCACAGATACGCAGTATTTT; CDR3aa: CATSDPVTDTQYF
j_gene: TRBJ1-3; d_gene: NA; abundance: few; v_gene: TRBV15; CDR3nt: TGTGCCACCAGCGCGGGGGGGCAGGGAAACACCATATATTTT; CDR3aa: CATSAGGQGNTIYF
j_gene: TRBJ2-7; d_gene: NA; abundance: NA; v_gene: TRBV5-4; CDR3nt: TGTGCCAGCAGCTACCAAGGGGCTAGTGGCGAGCAGTACTTC; CDR3aa: CASSYQGASGEQYF
j_gene: TRBJ2-7; d_gene: TRBD1; abundance: NA; v_gene: TRBV6-5; CDR3nt: TGTGCCAGCAGTCCCGGGACAGGGGGCAACAACGAGCAGTACTTC; CDR3aa: CASSPGTGGNNEQYF
j_gene: TRBJ2-5; d_gene: NA; abundance: NA; v_gene: TRBV7-2; CDR3nt: TGTGCCAGCAGCTTAGGGCAGGGTGGTCCGGAGACCCAGTACTTC; CDR3aa: CASSLGQGGPETQYF
j_gene: TRBJ2-7; d_gene: NA; abundance: NA; v_gene: TRBV28; CDR3nt: TGTGCCAGCAGTCAAACCGGGACACTAAGCTCCTACGAGCAGTACTTC; CDR3aa: CASSQTGTLSSYEQYF
j_gene: TRBJ1-1; d_gene: TRBD1; abundance: NA; v_gene: TRBV14; CDR3nt: TGTGCCAGCAGCCAGGGACAGGGGGCGCACAATAAAGTTTTCTTT; CDR3aa: CASSQGQGAHNKVFF
j_gene: TRBJ2-7; d_gene: TRBD2; abundance: NA; v_gene: TRBV9; CDR3nt: TGTGCCAGCAGCGTAGGCGGGAGGGCCCCCTACGAGCAGTACTTC; CDR3aa: CASSVGGRAPYEQYF
j_gene: TRBJ2-5; d_gene: NA; abundance: NA; v_gene: TRBV9; CDR3nt: TGTGCCAGCAGCGTAATTGCCGGGTCCCCACAAGAGACCCAGTACTTC; CDR3aa: CASSVIAGSPQETQYF
j_gene: TRBJ2-4; d_gene: TRBD2; abundance: NA; v_gene: TRBV4-2; CDR3nt: TGTGCCAGCAGCCCCCCGCCTAGCGGGAGTCAGTCAGTCAGCCAGTACTTC; CDR3aa: CASSPPPSGSQSVSQYF
j_gene: TRBJ2-5; d_gene: NA; abundance: NA; v_gene: TRBV7-8; CDR3nt: TGTGCCAGCAGCCCAATGGGAGGACAAGAGACCCAGTACTTC; CDR3aa: CASSPMGGQETQYF
j_gene: TRBJ2-7; d_gene: TRBD1; abundance: NA; v_gene: TRBV19; CDR3nt: TGTGCCAGTAGTATTTACGGGACAGGGGCGTCCTACGAGCAGTACTTC; CDR3aa: CASSIYGTGASYEQYF
j_gene: TRBJ2-7; d_gene: NA; abundance: NA; v_gene: TRBV11-3; CDR3nt: TGTGCCAGCAGCTTAGAGGGGACACCGAGGTACGAGCAGTACTTC; CDR3aa: CASSLEGTPRYEQYF
j_gene: TRBJ2-2; d_gene: NA; abundance: NA; v_gene: TRBV10-3; CDR3nt: TGTGCCACAACGAACACCGGGGAGCTGTTTTTT; CDR3aa: CATTNTGELFF
j_gene: TRBJ2-2; d_gene: NA; abundance: NA; v_gene: TRBV27; CDR3nt: TGTGCCAGCAGTTTCTTGGGACTCCAGAACACCGGGGAGCTGTTTTTT; CDR3aa: CASSFLGLQNTGELFF
j_gene: TRBJ2-7; d_gene: TRBD1; abundance: NA; v_gene: TRBV4-3; CDR3nt: TGCGCCAGCAGCCAGGGCAGGGGGCGGGAGCAGTACTTC; CDR3aa: CASSQGRGREQYF
j_gene: TRBJ2-7; d_gene: TRBD1; abundance: few; v_gene: TRBV9; CDR3nt: TGTGCCAGCAGCGTAGGAGGGGGCTCGGGCTACGAGCAGTACTTC; CDR3aa: CASSVGGGSGYEQYF
j_gene: TRBJ1-5; d_gene: NA; abundance: NA; v_gene: TRBV18; CDR3nt: TGTGCCAGCTCACAGGAGGGGAATCAGCCCCAGCATTTT; CDR3aa: CASSQEGNQPQHF
j_gene: TRBJ2-3; d_gene: TRBD2; abundance: NA; v_gene: TRBV7-9; CDR3nt: TGTGCCAGCAGCTTTCTAGCGGGAGGGTCGGGCACAGATACGCAGTATTTT; CDR3aa: CASSFLAGGSGTDTQYF
j_gene: TRBJ1-1; d_gene: NA; abundance: NA; v_gene: TRBV7-3; CDR3nt: TGTGCCAGCAGCTTACGGGGATTGAACACTGAAGCTTTCTTT; CDR3aa: CASSLRGLNTEAFF
j_gene: TRBJ2-2; d_gene: NA; abundance: few; v_gene: TRBV30; CDR3nt: TGTGCCTGGAGCGTTGGTAGCGGGAACACCGGGGAGCTGTTTTTT; CDR3aa: CAWSVGSGNTGELFF
j_gene: TRBJ2-1; d_gene: NA; abundance: NA; v_gene: TRBV21-1; CDR3nt: TGTGCCAGCAGCGATGCTAGCGGACAGCCGCCGAATGAGCAGTTCTTC; CDR3aa: CASSDASGQPPNEQFF
j_gene: TRBJ1-6; d_gene: NA; abundance: once; v_gene: TRBV6-5; CDR3nt: TGTGCCAGCAGCCGACTTAATTCACCCCTCCACTTT; CDR3aa: CASSRLNSPLHF
j_gene: TRBJ2-7; d_gene: TRBD1; abundance: NA; v_gene: TRBV30; CDR3nt: TGTGCCTGGAGTGTAGGGACAGGGTCCGAGCAGTACTTC; CDR3aa: CAWSVGTGSEQYF
j_gene: TRBJ1-5; d_gene: NA; abundance: NA; v_gene: TRBV29-1; CDR3nt: TGCAGCGTTACGGGGGGTACTGACAATCAGCCCCAGCATTTT; CDR3aa: CSVTGGTDNQPQHF
j_gene: TRBJ2-2; d_gene: TRBD2; abundance: NA; v_gene: TRBV18; CDR3nt: TGTGCCAGCTCCCGTCAGACTAGCGACACCGGGGAGCTGTTTTTT; CDR3aa: CASSRQTSDTGELFF
j_gene: TRBJ2-3; d_gene: NA; abundance: NA; v_gene: TRBV4-2; CDR3nt: TGTGCCAGCAGCCAAGATCTCATAGTCCCCACAGATACGCAGTATTTT; CDR3aa: CASSQDLIVPTDTQYF
j_gene: TRBJ2-2; d_gene: NA; abundance: once; v_gene: TRBV25-1; CDR3nt: TGTGCCAGCAGTGGGTGGGGCGGGATCGACACCGGGGAGCTGTTTTTT; CDR3aa: CASSGWGGIDTGELFF